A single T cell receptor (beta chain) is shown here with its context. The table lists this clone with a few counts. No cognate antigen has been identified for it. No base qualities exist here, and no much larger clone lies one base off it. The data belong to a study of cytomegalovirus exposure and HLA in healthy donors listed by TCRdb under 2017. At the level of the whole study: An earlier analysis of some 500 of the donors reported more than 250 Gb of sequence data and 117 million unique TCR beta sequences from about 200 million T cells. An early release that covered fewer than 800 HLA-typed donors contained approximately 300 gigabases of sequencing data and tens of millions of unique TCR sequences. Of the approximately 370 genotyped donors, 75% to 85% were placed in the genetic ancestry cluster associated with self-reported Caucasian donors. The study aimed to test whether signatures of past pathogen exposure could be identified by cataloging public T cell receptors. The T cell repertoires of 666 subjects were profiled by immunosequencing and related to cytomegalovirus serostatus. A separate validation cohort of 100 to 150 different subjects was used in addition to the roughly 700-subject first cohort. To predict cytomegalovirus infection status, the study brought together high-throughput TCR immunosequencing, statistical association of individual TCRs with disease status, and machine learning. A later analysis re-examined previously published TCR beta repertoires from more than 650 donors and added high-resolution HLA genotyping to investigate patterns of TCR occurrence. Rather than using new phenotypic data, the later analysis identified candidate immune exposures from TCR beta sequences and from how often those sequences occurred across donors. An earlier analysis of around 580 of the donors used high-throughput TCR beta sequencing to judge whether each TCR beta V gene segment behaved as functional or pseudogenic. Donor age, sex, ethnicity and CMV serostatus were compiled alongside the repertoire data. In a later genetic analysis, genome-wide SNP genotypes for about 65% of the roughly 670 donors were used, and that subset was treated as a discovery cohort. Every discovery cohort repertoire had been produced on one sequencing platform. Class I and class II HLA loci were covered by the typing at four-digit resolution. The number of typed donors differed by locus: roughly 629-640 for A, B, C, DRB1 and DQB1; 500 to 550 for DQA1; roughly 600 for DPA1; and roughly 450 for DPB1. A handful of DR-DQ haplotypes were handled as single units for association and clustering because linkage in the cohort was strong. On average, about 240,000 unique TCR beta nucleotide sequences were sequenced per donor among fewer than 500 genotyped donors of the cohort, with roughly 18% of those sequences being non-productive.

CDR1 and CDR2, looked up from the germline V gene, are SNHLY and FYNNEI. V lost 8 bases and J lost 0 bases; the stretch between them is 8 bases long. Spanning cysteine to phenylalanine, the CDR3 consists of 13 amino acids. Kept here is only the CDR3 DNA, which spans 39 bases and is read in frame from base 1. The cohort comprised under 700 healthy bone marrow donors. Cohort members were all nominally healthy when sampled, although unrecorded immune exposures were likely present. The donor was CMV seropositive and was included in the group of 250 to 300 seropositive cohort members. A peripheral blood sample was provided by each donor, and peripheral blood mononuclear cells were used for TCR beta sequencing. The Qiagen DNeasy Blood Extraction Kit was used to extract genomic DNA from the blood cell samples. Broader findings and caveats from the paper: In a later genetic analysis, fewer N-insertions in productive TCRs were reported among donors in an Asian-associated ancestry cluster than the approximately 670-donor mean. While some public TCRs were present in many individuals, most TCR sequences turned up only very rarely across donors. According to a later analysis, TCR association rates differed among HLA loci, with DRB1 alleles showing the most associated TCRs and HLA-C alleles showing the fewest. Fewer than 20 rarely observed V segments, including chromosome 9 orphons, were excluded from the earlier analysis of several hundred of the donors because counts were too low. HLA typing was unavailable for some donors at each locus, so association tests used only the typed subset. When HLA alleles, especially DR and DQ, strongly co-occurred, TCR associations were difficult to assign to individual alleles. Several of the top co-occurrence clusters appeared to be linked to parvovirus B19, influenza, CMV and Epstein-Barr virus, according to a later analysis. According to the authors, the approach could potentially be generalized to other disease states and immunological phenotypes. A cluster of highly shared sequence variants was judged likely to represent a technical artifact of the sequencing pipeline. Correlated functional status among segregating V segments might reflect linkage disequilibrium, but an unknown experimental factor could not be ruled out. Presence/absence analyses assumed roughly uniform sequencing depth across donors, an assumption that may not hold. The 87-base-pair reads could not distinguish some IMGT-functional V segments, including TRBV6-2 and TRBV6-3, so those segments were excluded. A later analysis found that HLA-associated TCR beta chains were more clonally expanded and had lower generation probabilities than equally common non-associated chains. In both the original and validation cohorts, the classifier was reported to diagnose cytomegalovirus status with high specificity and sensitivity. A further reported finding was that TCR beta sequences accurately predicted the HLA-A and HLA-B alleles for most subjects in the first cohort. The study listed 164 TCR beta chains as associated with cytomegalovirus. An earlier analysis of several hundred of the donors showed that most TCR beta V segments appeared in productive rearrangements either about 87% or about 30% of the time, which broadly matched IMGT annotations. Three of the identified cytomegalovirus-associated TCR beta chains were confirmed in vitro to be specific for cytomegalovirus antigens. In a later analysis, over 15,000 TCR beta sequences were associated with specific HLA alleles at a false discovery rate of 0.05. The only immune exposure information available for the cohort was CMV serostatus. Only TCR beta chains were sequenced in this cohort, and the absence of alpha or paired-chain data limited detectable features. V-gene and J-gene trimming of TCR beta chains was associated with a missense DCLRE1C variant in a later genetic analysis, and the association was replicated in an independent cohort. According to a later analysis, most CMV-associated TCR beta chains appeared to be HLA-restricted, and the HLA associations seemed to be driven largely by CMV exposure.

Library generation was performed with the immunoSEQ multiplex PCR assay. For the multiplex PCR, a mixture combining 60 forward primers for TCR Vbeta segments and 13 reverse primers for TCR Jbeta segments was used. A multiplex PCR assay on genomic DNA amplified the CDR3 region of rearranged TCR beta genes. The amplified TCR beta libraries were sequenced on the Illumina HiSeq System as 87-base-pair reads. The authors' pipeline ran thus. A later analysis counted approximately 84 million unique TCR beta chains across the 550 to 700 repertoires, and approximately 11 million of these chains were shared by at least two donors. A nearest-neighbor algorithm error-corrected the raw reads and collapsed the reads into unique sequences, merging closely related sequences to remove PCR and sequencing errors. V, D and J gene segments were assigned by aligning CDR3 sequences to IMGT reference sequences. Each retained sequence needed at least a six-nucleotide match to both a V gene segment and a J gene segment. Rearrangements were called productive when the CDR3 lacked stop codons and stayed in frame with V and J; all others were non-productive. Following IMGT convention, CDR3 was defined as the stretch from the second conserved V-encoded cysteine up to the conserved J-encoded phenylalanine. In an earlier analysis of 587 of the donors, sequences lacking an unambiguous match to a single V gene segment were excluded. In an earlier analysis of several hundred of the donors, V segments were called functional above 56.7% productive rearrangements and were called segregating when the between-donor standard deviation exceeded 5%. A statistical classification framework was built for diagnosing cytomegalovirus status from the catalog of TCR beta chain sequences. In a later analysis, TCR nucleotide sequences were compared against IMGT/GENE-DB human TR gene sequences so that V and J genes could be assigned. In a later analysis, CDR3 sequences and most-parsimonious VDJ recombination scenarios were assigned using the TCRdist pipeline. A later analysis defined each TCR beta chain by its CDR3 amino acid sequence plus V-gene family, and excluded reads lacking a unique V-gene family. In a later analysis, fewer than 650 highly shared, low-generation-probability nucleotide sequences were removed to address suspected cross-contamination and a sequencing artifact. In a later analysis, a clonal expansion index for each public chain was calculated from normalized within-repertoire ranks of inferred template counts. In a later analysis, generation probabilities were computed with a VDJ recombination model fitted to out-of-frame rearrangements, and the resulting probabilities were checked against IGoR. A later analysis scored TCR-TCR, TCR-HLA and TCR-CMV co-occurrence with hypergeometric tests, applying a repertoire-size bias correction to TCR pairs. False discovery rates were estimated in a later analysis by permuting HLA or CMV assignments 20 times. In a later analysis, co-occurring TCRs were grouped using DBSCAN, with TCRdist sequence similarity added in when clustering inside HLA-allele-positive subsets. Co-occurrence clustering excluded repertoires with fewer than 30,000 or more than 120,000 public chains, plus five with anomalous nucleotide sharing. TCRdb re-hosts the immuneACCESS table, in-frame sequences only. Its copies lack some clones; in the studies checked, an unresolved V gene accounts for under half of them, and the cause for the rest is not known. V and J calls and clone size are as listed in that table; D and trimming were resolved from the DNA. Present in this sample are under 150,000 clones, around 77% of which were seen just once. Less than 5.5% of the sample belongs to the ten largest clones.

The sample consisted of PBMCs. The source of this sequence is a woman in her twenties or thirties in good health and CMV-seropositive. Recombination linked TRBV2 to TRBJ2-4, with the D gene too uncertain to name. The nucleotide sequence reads TGTGCCAGCGTGGAGCTAGCCAAAAACATTCAGTACTTC. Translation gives CASVELAKNIQYF.